This TCR beta chain was observed in a study of spatial heterogeneity in lung cancer. TCRdb re-called the 5' RACE reads through MiXCR, storing one row per CDR3 protein. The sample carries over 85,000 distinct CDR3 sequences, 19% recorded once. The CDR3 sequence is 15 residues long. Trimming removed 5 bases from V and 0 bases from J; junction bases left unmatched: 5. Germline V gives CDR1 MNHNY, CDR2 SVGAGI (reference sequence). Time point reported: blood at routine non-recurrence follow-up after resection. This clonotype was found a few times. The rearrangement uses TRBV6-6 and TRBJ2-3; 7 bases align to TRBD2. The sequencing here drew on PBMCs, taken at follow-up. The receptor's source is a male donor with early-stage non-small cell lung cancer. CDR3 sequence: CASSPGGMSTDTQYF. CDR3 bases: TGTGCCAGCAGTCCGGGGGGAATGAGCACAGATACGCAGTATTTT.